The TCR beta chain under discussion was sequenced for a study of T cell responses to AZD1222 COVID-19 vaccine. In the study overall: Second-dose schedules of about 4 or about 12 weeks were combined.

Libraries were prepared by immunoSEQ multiplex PCR; TCRdb keeps only in-frame clonotypes and omits some of them. The sample has roughly 130,000 clones; roughly 90% are singletons. CDR1 and CDR2 (germline): SGHRS, YFSETQ. The CDR3 runs to 15 residues. The junction had 3 bases not matched to a gene; V was cut back by 0 bases and J by 4 bases. Study-level points and caveats: Donors in the cohort were predominantly white British and more often female, and clonal diversity was possibly underestimated.

Concerning this clone itself: Its antigen is currently unknown.

V is TRBV5-1 and J is TRBJ2-3; 9 nucleotides agree with TRBD2. The receptor comes from an adult in good health. The specimen comprised peripheral blood, sampled on day 0 of AZD1222 vaccination. Written as DNA, the CDR3 is TGCGCCAGCAGCTTGGGCGGGAGGGACCCAGATACGCAGTATTTT. It encodes CASSLGGRDPDTQYF.